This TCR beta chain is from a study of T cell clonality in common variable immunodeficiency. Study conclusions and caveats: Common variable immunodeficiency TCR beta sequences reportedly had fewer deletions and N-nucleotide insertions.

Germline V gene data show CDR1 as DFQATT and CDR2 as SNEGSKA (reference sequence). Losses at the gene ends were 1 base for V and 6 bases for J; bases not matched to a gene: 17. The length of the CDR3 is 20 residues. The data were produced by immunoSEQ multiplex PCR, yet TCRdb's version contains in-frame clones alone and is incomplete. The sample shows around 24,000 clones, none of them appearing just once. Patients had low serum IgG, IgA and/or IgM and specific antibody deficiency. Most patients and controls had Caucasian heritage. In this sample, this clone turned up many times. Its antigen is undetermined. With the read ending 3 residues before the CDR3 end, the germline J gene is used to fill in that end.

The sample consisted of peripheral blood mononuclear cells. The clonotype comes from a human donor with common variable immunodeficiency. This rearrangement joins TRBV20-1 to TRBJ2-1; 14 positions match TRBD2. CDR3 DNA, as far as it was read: TGCAGTGCTAGAGCCTCTTTCGGGACTAGCGGGAGAGGTCGGCGCAATGAG. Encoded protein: CSARASFGTSGRGRRNE. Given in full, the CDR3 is CSARASFGTSGRGRRNEQFF.